A selection of T cell receptor beta chains follows, all from one sample in a study of blood T cell repertoires in COVID-19. Assay used: immunoSEQ multiplex PCR; TCRdb lists only in-frame clones, some missing. The table lists tens of thousands of clones, approximately 89% of them singletons. Material: peripheral blood. Receptors originate from a woman aged 55-75 years with active COVID-19. The CDR3 runs from the conserved cysteine through the conserved F or W. Each record gives: CDR3 protein, CDR3 DNA, J gene, V gene, clone size, CDR3 length, D gene. D genes are given only for firm matches. Some rows have no size entry. The others give once, few or many, or a class for an expanded clone.

cdr3_aa: CASSKAKTGGDGTEAFF
cdr3_nt: TGTGCCAGCAGCAAAGCGAAGACAGGGGGCGACGGCACTGAAGCTTTCTTT
j_call: TRBJ1-1
v_call: TRBV21-1
clone_size: .
cdr3_length: 17
d_call: .

cdr3_aa: CASMARRSSYNEQFF
cdr3_nt: TGTGCCAGCATGGCCCGCCGGAGCTCCTACAATGAGCAGTTCTTC
j_call: TRBJ2-1
v_call: TRBV27
clone_size: .
cdr3_length: 15
d_call: .

cdr3_aa: CASSYSGQRNGYTF
cdr3_nt: TGTGCCAGCAGTTACAGTGGACAGAGGAATGGCTACACCTTC
j_call: TRBJ1-2
v_call: TRBV6-5
clone_size: .
cdr3_length: 14
d_call: .

cdr3_aa: CASSLDGGSNQPQHF
cdr3_nt: TGTGCCAGCAGCTTAGACGGGGGGAGCAATCAGCCCCAGCATTTT
j_call: TRBJ1-5
v_call: TRBV7-6
clone_size: .
cdr3_length: 15
d_call: .

cdr3_aa: CASSPQTGNTEAFF
cdr3_nt: TGTGCCAGCAGCCCCCAGACAGGAAACACTGAAGCTTTCTTT
j_call: TRBJ1-1
v_call: TRBV7-8
clone_size: .
cdr3_length: 14
d_call: .

cdr3_aa: CASSYSRTSMAYEQYF
cdr3_nt: TGTGCCAGCAGTTACTCGAGAACGAGCATGGCCTACGAGCAGTACTTC
j_call: TRBJ2-7
v_call: TRBV6-5
clone_size: few
cdr3_length: 16
d_call: .

cdr3_aa: CASSHLQGAREKLFF
cdr3_nt: TGCGCCAGCAGCCACCTTCAGGGGGCAAGGGAAAAACTGTTTTTT
j_call: TRBJ1-4
v_call: TRBV4-3
clone_size: once
cdr3_length: 15
d_call: TRBD1

cdr3_aa: CASSLLTRYDEQFF
cdr3_nt: TGCGCCAGCAGCTTACTGACCAGGTACGATGAGCAGTTCTTC
j_call: TRBJ2-1
v_call: TRBV5-1
clone_size: .
cdr3_length: 14
d_call: .

cdr3_aa: CASLETANYGYTF
cdr3_nt: TGTGCCAGCCTGGAGACGGCTAACTATGGCTACACCTTC
j_call: TRBJ1-2
v_call: TRBV28
clone_size: .
cdr3_length: 13
d_call: .

cdr3_aa: CASSPTGSANVLTF
cdr3_nt: TGTGCCAGCAGTCCCACAGGGTCTGCCAACGTCCTGACTTTC
j_call: TRBJ2-6
v_call: TRBV27
clone_size: .
cdr3_length: 14
d_call: .

cdr3_aa: CASSLGTAGANVLTF
cdr3_nt: TGTGCCAGCAGCTTAGGGACAGCCGGGGCCAACGTCCTGACTTTC
j_call: TRBJ2-6
v_call: TRBV7-7
clone_size: .
cdr3_length: 15
d_call: .

cdr3_aa: CAWSKEHGYTF
cdr3_nt: TGTGCCTGGAGTAAAGAGCATGGCTACACCTTC
j_call: TRBJ1-2
v_call: TRBV30
clone_size: .
cdr3_length: 11
d_call: .

cdr3_aa: CATREGANTEAFF
cdr3_nt: TGTGCCACCAGGGAGGGGGCAAACACTGAAGCTTTCTTT
j_call: TRBJ1-1
v_call: TRBV15
clone_size: .
cdr3_length: 13
d_call: TRBD1

cdr3_aa: CSVAAAPGRVRKGQYF
cdr3_nt: TGCAGCGTTGCCGCAGCCCCCGGCAGGGTGCGTAAGGGGCAGTACTTC
j_call: TRBJ2-7
v_call: TRBV29-1
clone_size: once
cdr3_length: 16
d_call: .

cdr3_aa: CASSAQGSYGYTF
cdr3_nt: TGTGCCAGCAGTGCACAGGGGTCCTATGGCTACACCTTC
j_call: TRBJ1-2
v_call: TRBV2
clone_size: .
cdr3_length: 13
d_call: TRBD1

cdr3_aa: CASSDRGPPSEAFF
cdr3_nt: TGTGCCAGCAGTGACAGGGGGCCCCCTAGTGAAGCTTTCTTT
j_call: TRBJ1-1
v_call: TRBV6-1
clone_size: few
cdr3_length: 14
d_call: TRBD1

cdr3_aa: CASSQGRLVADTQYF
cdr3_nt: TGCGCCAGCAGCCAAGGGAGACTAGTTGCAGATACGCAGTATTTT
j_call: TRBJ2-3
v_call: TRBV4-3
clone_size: .
cdr3_length: 15
d_call: .

cdr3_aa: CASRSTGGTGELFF
cdr3_nt: TGTGCCAGCAGGTCCACAGGGGGGACCGGGGAGCTGTTTTTT
j_call: TRBJ2-2
v_call: TRBV11-1
clone_size: .
cdr3_length: 14
d_call: TRBD1

cdr3_aa: CASSQVPSGAKNIQYF
cdr3_nt: TGTGCCAGCAGCCAAGTTCCTAGCGGAGCCAAAAACATTCAGTACTTC
j_call: TRBJ2-4
v_call: TRBV3-1/TRBV3-2
clone_size: .
cdr3_length: 16
d_call: TRBD2

cdr3_aa: CASSRHRSGANVLTF
cdr3_nt: TGTGCCAGCAGCCGTCACCGGTCTGGGGCCAACGTCCTGACTTTC
j_call: TRBJ2-6
v_call: TRBV5-6
clone_size: .
cdr3_length: 15
d_call: .

cdr3_aa: CASSFLAGGTSSYNEQFF
cdr3_nt: TGTGCCAGCAGCTTCCTAGCGGGGGGAACGAGCTCCTACAATGAGCAGTTCTTC
j_call: TRBJ2-1
v_call: TRBV7-9
clone_size: .
cdr3_length: 18
d_call: TRBD2

cdr3_aa: CASSPPGPRIQETQYF
cdr3_nt: TGTGCCAGCAGCCCTCCTGGGCCCCGGATCCAAGAGACCCAGTACTTC
j_call: TRBJ2-5
v_call: TRBV13
clone_size: .
cdr3_length: 16
d_call: .

cdr3_aa: CASSLEGRLNTGELFF
cdr3_nt: TGTGCCAGCAGCTTAGAAGGCAGGCTGAACACCGGGGAGCTGTTTTTT
j_call: TRBJ2-2
v_call: TRBV11-1
clone_size: .
cdr3_length: 16
d_call: .